This entry lists 13 T cell receptor beta chains sequenced from one sample in a study of T cell changes during pregnancy in multiple sclerosis. Clones were read by immunoSEQ multiplex PCR, and TCRdb kept only the in-frame ones, dropping some. The sample lists 130,000 or so clones, about 94% occurring once. The material sequenced was peripheral blood, taken before pregnancy. The origin of the receptors is a female donor with multiple sclerosis, enrolled in a pregnancy study.

J is TRBJ1-4 and V is TRBV18; 7 bases fit TRBD1. CDR1 and CDR2 from the germline V gene are KGHSH and LQKENI. J lost 7 bases, V lost 3 bases, and 11 bases had no gene match. This CDR3 contains 16 residues. In DNA, the CDR3 is TGTGCCAGCTCACCCTCGGACAGGACCTTAGGTGAAAAACTGTTTTTT. Translated, it gives CASSPSDRTLGEKLFF.

V gene TRBV5-4 combines with J gene TRBJ2-1, with 14 bases matching TRBD2. The V gene's germline CDR1 is SGHNT and CDR2 YYREEE (reference sequence). V was clipped by 4 bases and J by 8 bases; unmatched bases: 11. This CDR3 is 17 amino acids long. The CDR3 loop reads CASSKGTSGSVPDEQFF. CDR3 coding DNA: TGTGCCAGCAGCAAAGGGACTAGCGGGAGTGTCCCCGATGAGCAGTTCTTC.

This clone is a singleton in its sample. DNA of the CDR3: TGTGCCAGCAGCGTAGAGGGGTCCGGGGAGCTGTTTTTT. It yields the protein CASSVEGSGELFF. This chain links TRBV9 with TRBJ2-2; possibly TRBD1 for D (5 bases). Germline values: CDR1 SGDLS, CDR2 YYNGEE. The CDR3 consists of 13 residues. Trimming shortened V by 0 bases and J by 6 bases, and 6 bases separated the two germline ends. Variable domain in full (rest from reference TRBV9 and TRBJ2-2): DSGVTQTPKHLITATGQRVTLRCSPRSGDLSVYWYQQSLDQGLQFLIQYYNGEERAKGNILERFSAQQFPDLHSELNLSSLELGDSALYFCASSVEGSGELFFGEGSRLTVL.

This chain joins TRBV27 and TRBJ1-5; D remains unclear. The CDR3 is made up of 13 amino acids. From germline, CDR1 is MNHEY and CDR2 SMNVEV (reference sequence). V was shortened by 2 bases and J by 4 bases, with 6 bases between the two germline ends. The CDR3 sequence: CASSLTSNQPQHF. The CDR3 DNA reads as TGTGCCAGCAGTTTAACTTCTAATCAGCCCCAGCATTTT.

The chain has TRBV30 and TRBJ2-1; unclear D gene. Germline CDR1 reads GTSNPN; CDR2 reads SVGIG (reference sequence). The CDR3 is made up of 13 amino acids. The V and J ends lost 0 bases and 10 bases respectively, with 13 bases between them. CDR3 DNA: TGTGCCTGGAGTGTACAAAGGATCGGGGAGCAGTTCTTC. This gives the protein CAWSVQRIGEQFF.

This clone turned up a few times. CDR3 in amino acids: CASSLQQGVDSPLHF. DNA of the CDR3: TGTGCCAGCAGCTTACAACAGGGGGTTGATTCACCCCTCCACTTT. This chain uses TRBV7-2 with TRBJ1-6, with 8 bases fitting TRBD1. The germline CDR1 and CDR2 sequences are SGHTA and FQGNSA. V gave up 2 bases and J gave up 8 bases; unmatched junction bases: 5. The CDR3 contains 15 residues. The entire variable domain, with the rest obtained from reference TRBV7-2 and TRBJ1-6, is as follows: GAGVSQSPSNKVTEKGKDVELRCDPISGHTALYWYRQSLGQGLEFLIYFQGNSAPDKSGLPSDRFSAERTGGSVSTLTIQRTQQEDSAVYLCASSLQQGVDSPLHFGNGTRLTVT.

V is TRBV6-5 and J is TRBJ2-1, with 11 nucleotides matching TRBD2. Germline CDR1 is MNHEY and CDR2 is SVGAGI. V shed 5 bases, J shed 4 bases, and the junction held 4 bases outside the gene matches. This CDR3 spans 15 amino acids. The CDR3 nucleotides are TGTGCCAGCAGTCGTAGCGGGAGGGTTTACAATGAGCAGTTCTTC. This gives the protein CASSRSGRVYNEQFF.

The gene calls are TRBV7-3 and TRBJ2-1; 12 bases match TRBD2. CDR3 length: 15 residues. The V gene end was trimmed by 5 bases and the J gene end by 10 bases; junction bases not matched to a gene: 9. CDR1 SGHTA and CDR2 FQGTGA come from the germline V gene. The CDR3 DNA sequence: TGTGCCAGCAGCCCCCAGTCAGGGACTAGCGGGGAGCAGTTCTTC. Its protein is CASSPQSGTSGEQFF.

This clone was observed a handful of times. V usage is TRBV9 and J usage is TRBJ1-3, with D tentatively TRBD1 (6 bases). Trimming took off 0 bases at V and 4 bases at J, with 11 bases between the two ends. Germline CDR1 SGDLS, CDR2 YYNGEE. The CDR3 has 15 amino acids. The CDR3 protein is CASSVEGGPGNTIYF. CDR3 sequence (DNA): TGTGCCAGCAGCGTAGAGGGGGGGCCCGGAAACACCATATATTTT. Filled out from reference TRBV9 and TRBJ1-3, the complete variable domain reads DSGVTQTPKHLITATGQRVTLRCSPRSGDLSVYWYQQSLDQGLQFLIQYYNGEERAKGNILERFSAQQFPDLHSELNLSSLELGDSALYFCASSVEGGPGNTIYFGEGSWLTVV.

The DNA of the CDR3 is TGCAGCGTTGGGAGCGGGAGATACGAGCAGTACTTC. Encoded protein: CSVGSGRYEQYF. The chain recombines TRBV29-1 with TRBJ2-7; the match to TRBD2 covers 8 bases. V shed 4 bases and J 4 bases; nucleotides not matched to a gene: 3. CDR1 is SQVTM, CDR2 ANQGSEA, per germline. The CDR3 has 12 amino acids.

CDR3 loop: CASSVGQGARRETQYF. The CDR3 nucleotides read TGTGCCAGCAGCGTAGGACAGGGGGCTCGAAGAGAGACCCAGTACTTC. V and J are TRBV9 and TRBJ2-5; 10 nucleotides align to TRBD1. Germline V lookup: CDR1 SGDLS, CDR2 YYNGEE. The CDR3 spans 16 residues. The trim removed 0 bases at V and 4 bases at J, leaving 6 bases unmatched.

The V gene is TRBV7-9, the J gene TRBJ2-7; tentative D call: TRBD2 (6 bases). From germline, CDR1 is SEHNR and CDR2 FQNEAQ (reference sequence). The V end lost 5 bases, the J end lost 2 bases, and 16 bases lay between the germline ends. This CDR3 contains 15 residues. DNA for the CDR3: TGTGCCAGCAGCCCCTCCCAGCGGGCTCCCTACGAGCAGTACTTC. Protein: CASSPSQRAPYEQYF.

This chain connects TRBV6-6 to TRBJ2-1, with 8 bases fitting TRBD2. CDR1 is MNHNY, CDR2 SVGAGI, per germline (reference sequence). The CDR3 is made up of 15 amino acids. With V trimmed by 0 bases and J by 3 bases, 1 base remained unmatched. CDR3 nucleotide sequence: TGTGCCAGCAGTTACTCACTAGCGGTCTACAATGAGCAGTTCTTC. This gives the protein CASSYSLAVYNEQFF.